This T cell receptor beta chain was captured by sequencing in a study of blood T cell repertoires in COVID-19 (dated by TCRdb to the early 2020s). Background for the entire study: Collaborator samples came from the United States, Italy and Spain and covered acute and convalescent phases of COVID-19. The material from the prospective study consisted of cDNA or gDNA derived from T cells, B-cell-depleted T cells, or PBMCs. The dataset comprised deeply sampled blood TCRbeta repertoires from subjects exposed to, actively infected with, or recovered from COVID-19. A freely available public database, intended as a resource for researchers studying the immune response to SARS-CoV-2, is where the repertoires were released. The sample metadata nearly always contained a de-identified subject ID, COVID-19 status, age in years and sex. Samples came from the ongoing ImmuneRACE study (first 160 participants) plus 1,254 subjects from 6 global collaborators. HLA class I and class II types, where available, came from metadata supplied by the sample provider rather than from assay-based typing. Findings and caveats that apply to the study as a whole: The amount of clinical and demographic metadata varied by source and participant and was provided uncurated.

Trimming accounts for 4 bases at V and 9 bases at J, while the number of junction bases matched to no gene is 12. Reading the germline V gene (reference sequence) gives CDR1 SGHNT and CDR2 YYREEE. From its cysteine to its phenylalanine, the CDR3 spans 16 amino acids. Only CDR3 DNA remains: 48 bases, in frame from the first base. Whole blood was collected in K2EDTA tubes by collaborating institutions according to the institutions' own protocols. Collaborator samples were shipped for TCRbeta analysis as frozen whole blood, isolated PBMCs, or DNA extracted from either sample type. Of note for this clone: Its antigen is not yet known. No clone much larger than this one lies a single base away; base qualities are absent.

TCRbeta CDR3 regions were amplified from genomic DNA by means of the immunoSEQ Assay, a bias-controlled multiplex PCR. As for the original processing: The number of nucleated cells in each sample was estimated by amplification of reference gene primers within the assay. Sequence reads were collapsed and filtered to measure the absolute abundance of every unique TCRbeta CDR3 rearrangement. For each sample, productive Simpson clonality was calculated as the square root of Simpson's diversity index over productive rearrangements. TCRdb obtained this table from immuneACCESS and retained in-frame rearrangements with V and J assigned. These tables miss some clones; where compared with another copy, unresolved V genes account for less than half of the shortfall, and the remainder is unexplained. V, J and clone size are those of that table, while D and trimming were read from the DNA. Recorded for this sample are more than 100,000 clones; approximately 90% of them occurred a single time. The top ten constitute roughly a sixth of the sample.

This TCR was sampled from a woman older than 75 in a cohort sampled during active COVID-19. The material sequenced was peripheral blood. The chain is encoded by TRBV5-4 joined to TRBJ1-6; TRBD1 agrees with 8 junctional bases. The CDR3 protein is CASSKQGAFKGSPLHF. In nucleotide form, the sequence is TGTGCCAGCAGCAAGCAGGGGGCGTTTAAAGGTTCACCCCTCCACTTT. The full variable domain, completed from the reference TRBV5-4 and TRBJ1-6 proteins outside the CDR3, reads ETGVTQSPTHLIKTRGQQVTLRCSSQSGHNTVSWYQQALGQGPQFIFQYYREEENGRGNFPPRFSGLQFPNYSSELNVNALELDDSALYLCASSKQGAFKGSPLHFGNGTRLTVT.